A selection of T cell receptor beta chains follows, all from one sample in a study of blood T cell repertoires in COVID-19. This table comes from immunoSEQ multiplex PCR, and its TCRdb copy is limited to in-frame clones, with some not included. The sample has 150,000 or so clones, more than 80% seen once. What was sequenced was PBMCs or T cells enriched from blood (not recorded which). The receptors were sampled from a man aged 45-65 years who had recovered from COVID-19. The conserved cysteine and the conserved F or W are not part of the CDR3 here. The order of the fields is V gene, CDR3 protein.

>TRBV24-1
ATRSGTSGDPETQY
>TRBV11-1
ASTSTAGGTEAF
>TRBV7-2
ASSSPGFSPLH
>TRBV13
ASSRPGAEAF
>TRBV3-1/TRBV3-2
ASSHHNKNTEAF
>TRBV11-1
ASSLGGGTDTQY
>TRBV19
ASSSGQGRSPLH
>TRBV27
ASSLRVWETQY
>TRBV28
ASSPSGLAKNIQY
>TRBV9
ASSPRSSGVGETQY
>TRBV6-5
ASRSGYGYKNIQY
>TRBV15
ATSRALAGVETQY
>TRBV28
ASSFIRNYGYT
>TRBV27
ASSSFDRNQPQH
>TRBV28
ASSLTPSGQGVYGYT
>TRBV18
ASSPTGLVSNQPQH
>TRBV5-5
ASSFSDSSYNSPLH
>TRBV10-3
AIGRGMNTEAF
>TRBV30
AWGPGGLLYEQY
>TRBV7-6
ASSLARNSPLH
>TRBV7-8
ASSLAAGNQPQH
>TRBV2
AGHRVTNEKLF
>TRBV7-2
ASSPTRDTYYEQY
>TRBV3-1/TRBV3-2
ASSPPLREGLGETQY
>TRBV3-1/TRBV3-2
ASSPGGGQGARGYT
>TRBV7-6
ASSAIGGAYNEQF
>TRBV7-9
ASSSETGTAYGYT
>TRBV3-1/TRBV3-2
ASSQDGVSGNTIY
>TRBV7-9
ASSFRQGGGYT
>TRBV24-1
ATSVTGGGEQY